Shown below are 28 T cell receptor beta chains from a single sample sequenced in a study of shared clonotypes between healthy human individuals. Using immunoSEQ multiplex PCR, the repertoire was profiled, and TCRdb retains in-frame clones only, with some absent. The data contain about 2.4 million clones, around nine tenths of them singletons. The sample was naive CD4+ T cells sorted from blood. Noted subset: CD45RA+ positively selected. Source of these receptors: a young man in good health.

This sequence joins TRBV7-2 and TRBJ1-4; 9 positions match TRBD1. Per germline, CDR1 SGHTA and CDR2 FQGNSA. CDR3 length: 15 residues. The trim removed 5 bases at V and 3 bases at J, leaving 4 bases unmatched. As DNA, the CDR3 is TGTGCCAGCAGCGCACAGGGGGCTGCTAATGAAAAACTGTTTTTT. Translating it yields CASSAQGAANEKLFF.

This clone was seen a few times. V and J are TRBV7-9 and TRBJ1-5; TRBD1 matches at 7 bases. The germline V gene has CDR1 SEHNR and CDR2 FQNEAQ (reference sequence). Losses at the gene ends were 2 bases for V and 1 base for J; bases not matched to a gene: 11. The CDR3 loop spans 18 amino acids. The CDR3 reads CASSLRPPRQGSNQPQHF. The CDR3 DNA sequence: TGTGCCAGCAGCTTACGACCCCCTAGACAGGGAAGCAATCAGCCCCAGCATTTT.

The J gene is TRBJ2-4, the V gene TRBV6-6; 8 bases map to TRBD1. V was pared by 10 bases and J by 2 bases, with 10 bases of the junction left unmatched. CDR1 is MNHNY and CDR2 is SVGAGI in the germline V gene (reference sequence). The length of the CDR3 is 15 residues. CDR3 bases: TGTGCCACCGCGACAGGGGATGTCACCAAAAACATTCAGTACTTC. The encoded protein is CATATGDVTKNIQYF.

The J gene is TRBJ2-1, the V gene TRBV9; 14 bases match TRBD2. Germline lookup yields CDR1 SGDLS and CDR2 YYNGEE. The V and J ends lost 0 bases and 4 bases, in that order; junction bases with no gene match: 9. This CDR3 has 19 amino acids. The CDR3 loop reads CASSVGIGTSGGLYNEQFF. In nucleotides, the CDR3 is TGTGCCAGCAGCGTAGGGATTGGGACTAGCGGGGGCCTTTACAATGAGCAGTTCTTC. The whole variable domain, remainder taken from reference TRBV9 and TRBJ2-1, is DSGVTQTPKHLITATGQRVTLRCSPRSGDLSVYWYQQSLDQGLQFLIQYYNGEERAKGNILERFSAQQFPDLHSELNLSSLELGDSALYFCASSVGIGTSGGLYNEQFFGPGTRLTVL.

Remarks on this clone: The sample carries other DNA sequences with the same CDR3. This sequence joins TRBV5-6 and TRBJ1-2; D gene uncertain. V gave up 1 base and J gave up 2 bases, with 0 bases separating them. The length of the CDR3 is 11 residues. Germline assignment: CDR1 SGHDT and CDR2 YYEEEE. CDR3 nucleotides: TGTGCCAGCAGCTTGAACTATGGCTACACCTTC. This encodes CASSLNYGYTF.

About this clone: Other DNA sequences within the sample encode an identical CDR3. The chain links TRBV6-1 to TRBJ1-2; TRBD1 is a possible D gene (5 bases). CDR3 length equals 13 residues. In germline, CDR1 is MNHNS, CDR2 SASEGT. With 3 bases removed from V and 4 bases from J, the gap between germline ends came to 9 bases. The CDR3 sequence: CASSEGRSYGYTF. The CDR3 DNA is TGTGCCAGCAGTGAGGGACGTAGCTATGGCTACACCTTC.

This clone showed up just a few times. V usage is TRBV23-1 and J usage is TRBJ2-5; 8 bases line up with TRBD1. TRBV23-1 is classed as an ORF, of uncertain function. V gave up 0 bases and J gave up 3 bases; unmatched junction bases: 6. This CDR3 has 16 residues. The DNA of the CDR3 is TGCGCCAGCAGTCAATCGGGGGACAGGTCCAAAGAGACCCAGTACTTC. This sequence encodes CASSQSGDRSKETQYF.

V is TRBV7-9 and J is TRBJ2-4; D is unclear. The V gene's germline CDR1 is SEHNR and CDR2 FQNEAQ (reference sequence). V lost 3 bases to trimming and J lost 2 bases, with 8 bases between them. The CDR3 consists of 14 residues. The CDR3 sequence is CASSLTQTKNIQYF. CDR3 DNA sequence: TGTGCCAGCAGCTTGACCCAAACCAAAAACATTCAGTACTTC.

The rearrangement uses TRBV9 and TRBJ2-5; D gene ambiguous. This CDR3 has 15 residues. Per the germline V gene, CDR1 is SGDLS and CDR2 is YYNGEE. V was shortened by 4 bases and J by 4 bases, with 17 bases between the two germline ends. The CDR3 nucleotides are TGTGCCAGCAGCTCGCGTCAGGCTGGTGGAGAGACCCAGTACTTC. Its protein is CASSSRQAGGETQYF.

This chain links TRBV5-1 with TRBJ2-4, with D unclear. Germline CDR1 and CDR2: SGHRS and YFSETQ. The length of the CDR3 is 12 residues. V was clipped by 5 bases and J by 8 bases, with 11 bases between them. The CDR3 sequence is CASSSDLDIQYF. In DNA form, the CDR3 reads TGCGCCAGCAGTTCCGACTTGGACATTCAGTACTTC.

This clone has only one observation. The rearrangement joins TRBV5-6 to TRBJ2-4, with D tentatively TRBD1 (7 bases). The germline CDR1 and CDR2 sequences are SGHDT and YYEEEE. This CDR3 contains 14 residues. The ends were cut back, 3 bases at V and 6 bases at J, with 13 bases in the middle. As DNA, the CDR3 is TGTGCCAGCAGCTCTCAGGGGGGAGGAAACATTCAGTACTTC. Protein sequence: CASSSQGGGNIQYF. Filled out from reference TRBV5-6 and TRBJ2-4, the complete variable domain reads DAGVTQSPTHLIKTRGQQVTLRCSPKSGHDTVSWYQQALGQGPQFIFQYYEEEERQRGNFPDRFSGHQFPNYSSELNVNALLLGDSALYLCASSSQGGGNIQYFGAGTRLSVL.

The rearrangement links TRBV9 to TRBJ2-1; 7 nucleotides align to TRBD2. Per germline, CDR1 SGDLS and CDR2 YYNGEE. This CDR3 spans 15 amino acids. V lost 0 bases and J lost 5; bases outside the gene matches: 5. The chain's CDR3 is CASSVEAAGDNEQFF. As DNA, the CDR3 is TGTGCCAGCAGCGTAGAGGCGGCGGGAGACAATGAGCAGTTCTTC. Variable domain in full (rest from reference TRBV9 and TRBJ2-1): DSGVTQTPKHLITATGQRVTLRCSPRSGDLSVYWYQQSLDQGLQFLIQYYNGEERAKGNILERFSAQQFPDLHSELNLSSLELGDSALYFCASSVEAAGDNEQFFGPGTRLTVL.

CDR3 DNA: TGTGCCAGCAGCGTAGCTGGGGGTAGGGATGAAAAACTGTTTTTT. Encoded protein: CASSVAGGRDEKLFF. V is TRBV9 and J is TRBJ1-4; tentatively, D is TRBD1 (5 bases). Germline CDR1 SGDLS, CDR2 YYNGEE. V was pared by 0 bases and J by 6 bases, with 12 bases between. The CDR3 runs 15 residues.

With respect to this clone: At the DNA level, this CDR3 is encoded by other sequences in the same sample as well. The chain carries TRBV6-6 and TRBJ2-5; a weak D match, TRBD1 (5 bases). The CDR3 spans 14 residues. V lost 0 bases, J lost 3 bases, and 8 bases lay in between. Germline V CDR1 and CDR2: MNHNY, SVGAGI (reference sequence). The CDR3 DNA is TGTGCCAGCAGTTACTCCAGGGTGGAAGAGACCCAGTACTTC. It translates to CASSYSRVEETQYF.

This rearrangement joins TRBV30 to TRBJ2-3; D unresolved. CDR1 and CDR2 (germline): GTSNPN, SVGIG (reference sequence). V was pared by 7 bases and J by 9 bases, with 11 bases between. This CDR3 spans 10 amino acids. For the CDR3, the DNA is TGTGCCTACTTCACCGGGACGCAGTATTTT. Residues: CAYFTGTQYF.

The V gene is TRBV10-2, the J gene TRBJ1-5, with D unresolved. Germline V CDR1 and CDR2: WSHSY, SAAADI. The CDR3 totals 16 residues. The V and J ends lost 5 bases and 1 base respectively, with 15 bases between them. This CDR3 is CASSIGRGISNQPQHF. The CDR3 DNA sequence: TGCGCCAGCAGTATCGGGCGGGGTATAAGCAATCAGCCCCAGCATTTT.

The chain links TRBV27 to TRBJ2-2, with D hard to call. Germline V lookup: CDR1 MNHEY, CDR2 SMNVEV (reference sequence). The CDR3 runs 13 residues. Trimming took off 2 bases at V and 5 bases at J, with 6 bases between the two ends. The CDR3 loop is CASSLIRTGELFF. Here the CDR3 DNA reads TGTGCCAGCAGTTTAATTCGAACCGGGGAGCTGTTTTTT.

The chain carries TRBV2 and TRBJ1-5; 10 bases align to TRBD1. The V segment lost 6 bases and the J segment 4 bases; nucleotides outside the gene matches: 6. The CDR3 contains 15 residues. In germline, CDR1 is SNHLY, CDR2 FYNNEI. CDR3 sequence (DNA): TGTGCCAGCAGAGGGACAGGGGCGACAAATCAGCCCCAGCATTTT. Encoded protein: CASRGTGATNQPQHF.

The chain combines TRBV5-1 with TRBJ2-3; 11 bases match TRBD1. The CDR3 consists of 15 residues. With 2 bases clipped from V and 4 bases from J, the junction kept 3 bases outside the gene matches. Germline V gene data show CDR1 as SGHRS and CDR2 as YFSETQ. CDR3 in amino acids: CASSFWGQGADTQYF. For the CDR3, the DNA is TGCGCCAGCAGCTTTTGGGGACAGGGGGCAGATACGCAGTATTTT.

Regarding this clone: Other DNA variants within this sample encode the same CDR3. The chain is built from TRBV11-2 and TRBJ1-2; D perhaps matches TRBD1 (6 bases). Trimming removed 4 bases at V and 4 bases at J, with 10 bases between. The germline V gene has CDR1 SGHAT and CDR2 FQNNGV. This CDR3 comprises 13 residues. Here the CDR3 DNA reads TGTGCCAGCAGCTCAACAGGGCCCTATGGCTACACCTTC. Its protein product is CASSSTGPYGYTF.

A word on this clone: Other DNA sequences within the sample encode an identical CDR3. The V gene is TRBV11-2, the J gene TRBJ1-1, with TRBD1 matching 8 bases. V shed 3 bases and J 2 bases; nucleotides not matched to a gene: 2. The CDR3 sequence is 14 residues long. The V gene's germline CDR1 is SGHAT and CDR2 FQNNGV. CDR3 loop: CASSFGQGNTEAFF. Written as DNA, the CDR3 is TGTGCCAGCAGCTTCGGACAGGGTAACACTGAAGCTTTCTTT.

This rearrangement joins TRBV2 to TRBJ2-2; 8 nucleotides align to TRBD1. The V segment lost 8 bases and the J segment 5 bases; nucleotides outside the gene matches: 4. From germline, CDR1 is SNHLY and CDR2 FYNNEI. The CDR3 is 13 residues long. CDR3 nucleotide sequence: TGTGCCAGCGGACAGGGCGAGACCGGGGAGCTGTTTTTT. Translated, it gives CASGQGETGELFF.

This rearrangement joins TRBV25-1 to TRBJ2-2; TRBD1 aligns across 10 bases. The germline V gene encodes CDR1 MGHDK and CDR2 SYGVNS. CDR3 length equals 14 residues. The junction had 0 bases not matched to a gene; V was cut back by 2 bases and J by 6 bases. The CDR3 region has the DNA TGTGCCAGCAGTGAAGACAGGGGGCCCGGGGAGCTGTTTTTT. The encoded protein is CASSEDRGPGELFF.

The chain is built from TRBV2 and TRBJ1-6; maybe TRBD1 (5 bases). The V end lost 7 bases, the J end lost 8 bases, and 12 bases lay between the germline ends. Per the germline V gene, CDR1 is SNHLY and CDR2 is FYNNEI. The CDR3 has 13 residues. The CDR3 loop is CASTGRRDSPLHF. CDR3 nucleotides: TGTGCCAGCACAGGGCGAAGGGATTCACCCCTCCACTTT. The full variable domain, its missing parts supplied by reference TRBV2 and TRBJ1-6, is EPEVTQTPSHQVTQMGQEVILRCVPISNHLYFYWYRQILGQKVEFLVSFYNNEISEKSEIFDDQFSVERPDGSNFTLKIRSTKLEDSAMYFCASTGRRDSPLHFGNGTRLTVT.

The CDR3: CASVAGTQPLGEQYF. In DNA, the CDR3 is TGTGCCAGTGTGGCCGGGACGCAACCACTCGGGGAGCAGTACTTC. This chain uses TRBV19 with TRBJ2-7; either TRBD1 or TRBD2 may supply D (5 bases each). The CDR3 is 15 residues long. Trimming shortened V by 8 bases and J by 7 bases, and 24 bases separated the two germline ends. Looked up from germline, CDR1 is LNHDA and CDR2 is SQIVND (reference sequence).

This chain joins TRBV7-2 and TRBJ1-5; 7 bases map to TRBD1. After removal of 2 bases from V and 1 base from J, the junction contained 2 bases not matched to a gene. Germline V gives CDR1 SGHTA, CDR2 FQGNSA. This CDR3 contains 15 residues. The CDR3 DNA reads as TGTGCCAGCAGCTTATACAGGGGAAGCAATCAGCCCCAGCATTTT. It specifies CASSLYRGSNQPQHF.

This chain links TRBV7-9 with TRBJ1-4, with 10 bases lining up with TRBD1. V dropped 3 bases and J dropped 8; count of bases not matched to a gene: 9. Germline assignment: CDR1 SEHNR and CDR2 FQNEAQ (reference sequence). The CDR3 runs 16 residues. CDR3 sequence (DNA): TGTGCCAGCAGCTTTTTGATGACAGGGGGCGGCGAAAAACTGTTTTTT. Translated: CASSFLMTGGGEKLFF.

This chain uses TRBV10-3 with TRBJ2-7, with D unclear. The V end was cut by 3 bases, the J end by 2 bases, with 14 bases between. The CDR3 loop spans 15 amino acids. Per germline, CDR1 ENHRY and CDR2 SYGVKD. CDR3 coding DNA: TGTGCCATCAGTGACGGGCAGGAATCCCCCTACGAGCAGTACTTC. The encoded protein is CAISDGQESPYEQYF.